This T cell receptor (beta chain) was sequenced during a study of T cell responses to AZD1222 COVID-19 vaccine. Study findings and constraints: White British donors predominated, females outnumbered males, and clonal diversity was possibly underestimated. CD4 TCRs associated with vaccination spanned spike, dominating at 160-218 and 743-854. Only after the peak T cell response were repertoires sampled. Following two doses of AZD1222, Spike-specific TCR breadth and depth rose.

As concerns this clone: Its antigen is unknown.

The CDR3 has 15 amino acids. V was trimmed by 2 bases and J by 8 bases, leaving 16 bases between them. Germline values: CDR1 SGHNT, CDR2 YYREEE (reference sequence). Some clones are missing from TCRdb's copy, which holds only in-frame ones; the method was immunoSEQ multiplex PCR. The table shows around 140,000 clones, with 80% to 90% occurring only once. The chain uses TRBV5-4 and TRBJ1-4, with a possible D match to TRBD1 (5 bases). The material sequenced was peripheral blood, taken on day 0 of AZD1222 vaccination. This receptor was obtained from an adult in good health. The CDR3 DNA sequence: TGTGCCAGCAGCTTCAGCGAGGGGTCCGGCGAAAAACTGTTTTTT. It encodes CASSFSEGSGEKLFF.